This section outlines one T cell receptor (beta chain) sequence together with its context. Its specificity is unknown. This sample stems from a study of shared clonotypes between healthy human individuals. Broader study findings: With few donors, the genetic and exposure-history diversity represented was limited. Sequencing depth was predicted to influence how clonotypes are shared among donors. Roughly 5% of naive CD4 clonotypes were shared across four donors.

CDR1 MNHEY and CDR2 SMNVEV come from the germline V gene (reference sequence). The trim removed 1 base at V and 6 bases at J, leaving 15 bases unmatched. The CDR3 covers 18 residues. Every subset's genomic DNA went evenly onto several immunoSEQ plates. Produced via immunoSEQ multiplex PCR; TCRdb's table is partial and in-frame only. The sample contains under 2,500,000 clones, nearly 97% of which appear only once. The source of this sequence is a man younger than 35 in good health. The specimen was naive CD4+ T cells sorted from blood. The subset was: CD45RA+ positively selected. V gene TRBV27 combines with J gene TRBJ2-7, with TRBD1 matching 10 bases. CDR3 sequence: CASSLFVSMGQGLGEQYF. CDR3 DNA sequence: TGTGCCAGCAGTTTATTTGTTTCGATGGGACAGGGGTTGGGCGAGCAGTACTTC.